This TCR beta chain was sequenced in a study of shared clonotypes between healthy human individuals. Study results and limitations: Among non-shared clonotypes, generation probabilities were lower than among those shared by all four donors.

Remarks on this clone: What it recognizes is unknown.

Trimming cost V 2 bases and J 5 bases; bases outside gene matches: 4. The germline CDR1 and CDR2 sequences are MGHDK and SYGVNS. The CDR3 loop spans 15 amino acids. Only in-frame clones appear in the TCRdb table, and some are missing; sequencing was by immunoSEQ multiplex PCR. The table records millions of clones, 85% to 95% of them present only once. The source is a man aged 18 to 30 in good health. Some clones in this sample may be carry-over from other donors' samples. The chain employs TRBV25-1 and TRBJ2-1, with TRBD1 matching 9 bases. The material sequenced was naive CD4+ T cells from PBMCs. The subset: CD45RA+ positively selected. CDR3 DNA: TGTGCCAGCAGTGAACAGGGGACAGGGAACAATGAGCAGTTCTTC. Amino acids: CASSEQGTGNNEQFF.